Sequencing of this T cell receptor (beta chain) was carried out in a study of identical twins. TCRdb itself ran the 5' RACE reads through MiXCR, one entry per CDR3 protein. This table has roughly 750,000 distinct CDR3 sequences, around 20% appearing once. With V trimmed by 8 bases and J by 7 bases, 13 bases remained unmatched. The germline V gene encodes CDR1 MNHNS and CDR2 SASEGT. The CDR3 runs to 15 residues. Healthy Caucasians made up all donors. These data also featured in a second study, about T cells expressing NK-cell markers. From that study: All TCR beta repertoires analysed originated from sorted CD3+CD56+NKG2C+, CD3+CD56+NKG2C- and CD3+CD56-NKG2C+ T cells. An anti-gamma-delta TCR antibody was added in several experiments. It restricted sorting to alpha-beta TCR-expressing T cells.

The material sequenced was PBMCs. V usage is TRBV6-1 and J usage is TRBJ1-4; 7 bases line up with TRBD1. The receptor was isolated from a young woman in good health. CDR3 DNA: TGTGCCAGCCGGGCCAGACAGGGTCTGGGTGAAAAACTGTTTTTT. Its translation: CASRARQGLGEKLFF.